Following are 20 T cell receptor beta chains from one sample sequenced in a study of T cell responses to AZD1222 COVID-19 vaccine. Sequencing was performed with immunoSEQ multiplex PCR; in TCRdb, only in-frame clones are kept and a portion is missing. The sample has approximately 130,000 clones, approximately 93% seen once. Sample: peripheral blood, taken on day 0 of AZD1222 vaccination. These receptors originate from an adult in good health.

This rearrangement joins TRBV19 to TRBJ2-3; 7 nucleotides align to TRBD1. Germline assignment: CDR1 LNHDA and CDR2 SQIVND (reference sequence). V lost 4 bases, J lost 0 bases, and 1 base stayed unmatched. The CDR3 loop spans 14 amino acids. The CDR3 spells CASSRQGSTDTQYF. CDR3 in DNA: TGTGCCAGTAGTAGACAGGGCAGCACAGATACGCAGTATTTT.

J is TRBJ1-1 and V is TRBV6-5; no definite D call. There are 13 residues in the CDR3. Trimming removed 6 bases at V and 5 bases at J, with 13 bases between. Germline V gene data show CDR1 as MNHEY and CDR2 as SVGAGI. The CDR3 DNA reads as TGTGCCAGCAGAGGGTTTCCGGGGACTGAAGCTTTCTTT. It specifies CASRGFPGTEAFF.

The J gene is TRBJ1-1, the V gene TRBV27; 9 bases fit TRBD1. V shed 3 bases and J 5 bases; nucleotides not matched to a gene: 7. The CDR3 has 15 amino acids. CDR1 and CDR2 (germline): MNHEY, SMNVEV (reference sequence). CDR3 nucleotide sequence: TGTGCCAGCAGTTTCCAACAGGGGGCCTGGACTGAAGCTTTCTTT. This codes for CASSFQQGAWTEAFF.

The chain uses TRBV7-9 and TRBJ2-2; D unresolved. Germline loops: CDR1 SEHNR, CDR2 FQNEAQ (reference sequence). V was cut by 2 bases and J by 0 bases, with 10 bases left in between. The CDR3 length is 16 residues. The CDR3 nucleotides are TGTGCCAGCAGCTTAACCCCCGCCCCGAACACCGGGGAGCTGTTTTTT. This translates into CASSLTPAPNTGELFF.

This rearrangement joins TRBV5-6 to TRBJ1-1; 7 bases agree with TRBD1. The CDR3 runs 16 residues. The germline V gene encodes CDR1 SGHDT and CDR2 YYEEEE. After removal of 4 bases from V and 1 base from J, the junction contained 10 bases not matched to a gene. The CDR3 is CASSLHDRVPNTEAFF. CDR3 nucleotides: TGTGCCAGCAGCCTCCATGACAGGGTTCCGAACACTGAAGCTTTCTTT.

Concerning this clone itself: The same CDR3 is also encoded by other DNA sequences in this sample. The chain carries TRBV6-1 and TRBJ1-4, with D perhaps TRBD1 (5 bases). The CDR3 consists of 14 residues. From germline, CDR1 is MNHNS and CDR2 SASEGT. The V and J ends lost 3 bases and 7 bases respectively, with 12 bases between them. The DNA of the CDR3 is TGTGCCAGCAGTGAGGGTGGGGGGGTTGAAAAACTGTTTTTT. Its protein product is CASSEGGGVEKLFF.

J is TRBJ1-4 and V is TRBV9; 8 bases are a match to TRBD1. The CDR3 loop spans 15 amino acids. Losses at the gene ends were 5 bases for V and 6 bases for J; bases not matched to a gene: 9. Per germline, CDR1 SGDLS and CDR2 YYNGEE. Here the CDR3 reads CASRRSDRDYEKLFF. The CDR3 coding sequence is TGTGCCAGCAGGAGATCGGACAGGGATTATGAAAAACTGTTTTTT.

V usage is TRBV28 and J usage is TRBJ1-4; D gene uncertain. V lost 5 bases and J 11 bases, leaving 18 bases between the germline ends. The CDR3 is 14 residues long. CDR1 MDHEN and CDR2 SYDVKM come from the germline V gene. CDR3 loop: CASSPRGPAGKLFF. In DNA, the CDR3 is TGTGCCAGCAGTCCGCGCGGCCCCGCTGGGAAACTGTTTTTT.

V gene TRBV5-5 combines with J gene TRBJ1-2; 8 nucleotides align to TRBD1. J gave up 4 bases and V 2 bases, and 16 bases lay outside the gene matches. The CDR3 is made up of 18 amino acids. Germline loops: CDR1 SGHKS, CDR2 YYEKEE (reference sequence). The CDR3: CASSFSLGGQGLSYGYTF. CDR3 coding DNA: TGTGCCAGCAGCTTTTCCCTTGGAGGACAGGGCCTTTCCTATGGCTACACCTTC.

This chain uses TRBV18 with TRBJ1-3, with D tentatively TRBD1 (6 bases). The V and J ends lost 8 bases and 0 bases respectively, with 17 bases between them. CDR1 is KGHSH and CDR2 is LQKENI in the germline V gene. The CDR3 length is 16 residues. The CDR3 sequence is CASAQDGGFSGNTIYF. Here the CDR3 DNA reads TGTGCCAGCGCCCAAGACGGGGGCTTCTCTGGAAACACCATATATTTT.

The chain carries TRBV2 and TRBJ1-1; D gene ambiguous. Germline assignment: CDR1 SNHLY and CDR2 FYNNEI. This CDR3 region has 14 residues. V was clipped by 4 bases and J by 2 bases, with 11 bases between them. CDR3 region: CASSVRTDNTEAFF. Written as DNA, the CDR3 is TGTGCCAGCAGTGTAAGGACCGATAACACTGAAGCTTTCTTT.

This clone was picked up one time. V usage is TRBV7-3 and J usage is TRBJ1-1, with TRBD1 as a possible D gene (5 bases). The CDR3 is 15 residues long. The germline gives CDR1 SGHTA, CDR2 FQGTGA. The ends were cut back, 0 bases at V and 5 bases at J, with 13 bases in the middle. The CDR3 DNA follows: TGTGCCAGCAGCTTAACGTACGGGGGTGGTACTGAAGCTTTCTTT. It encodes CASSLTYGGGTEAFF.

J is TRBJ2-7 and V is TRBV7-8, with D perhaps given as TRBD1 or TRBD2 (6 bases each). CDR1 is SGHVS, CDR2 FQNEAQ, per germline. V dropped 0 bases and J dropped 4 bases, with 7 bases sitting between them. CDR3 length equals 13 residues. The CDR3 DNA is TGTGCCAGCAGCTTAGCAGGGGGGTACGAGCAGTACTTC. Translated, it gives CASSLAGGYEQYF.

The gene calls are TRBV18 and TRBJ1-2; TRBD1 aligns across 10 bases. Germline V gene sequence: CDR1 KGHSH, CDR2 LQKENI. V dropped 5 bases and J dropped 3; count of bases not matched to a gene: 3. This CDR3 comprises 14 residues. Here the CDR3 reads CASSSTGGDYGYTF. Written as DNA, the CDR3 is TGTGCCAGCTCATCGACAGGGGGCGACTATGGCTACACCTTC.

The rearrangement links TRBV12-3 or TRBV12-4 to TRBJ1-6; D gene uncertain. Trimming stripped 2 bases from V and 5 bases from J, with 4 bases between. This CDR3 contains 13 residues. CDR3 bases: TGTGCCAGCAGTTTATTCAATAATTCACCCCTCCACTTT. It is translated as CASSLFNNSPLHF.

The table lists this clone with a count of one. This rearrangement joins TRBV6-6 to TRBJ1-5; a weak D match, TRBD1 (5 bases). CDR3 length equals 14 residues. The V gene's germline CDR1 is MNHNY and CDR2 SVGAGI (reference sequence). The V gene lost 2 bases and the J gene lost 5 bases, with 10 bases spanning the gap. This chain's CDR3 is CASSYEQGDQPQHF. CDR3 sequence (DNA): TGTGCCAGCAGTTACGAGCAGGGAGATCAGCCCCAGCATTTT.

This sequence joins TRBV7-2 and TRBJ2-5, with D unresolved. CDR3 length equals 16 residues. The germline V gene has CDR1 SGHTA and CDR2 FQGNSA. V was shortened by 0 bases and J by 1 base, with 12 bases between the two germline ends. CDR3 nucleotides: TGTGCCAGCAGCTTAGCTGGCGCTGGCGCCCAAGAGACCCAGTACTTC. Its translation: CASSLAGAGAQETQYF. The complete variable domain, with remaining parts taken from reference TRBV7-2 and TRBJ2-5, reads GAGVSQSPSNKVTEKGKDVELRCDPISGHTALYWYRQSLGQGLEFLIYFQGNSAPDKSGLPSDRFSAERTGGSVSTLTIQRTQQEDSAVYLCASSLAGAGAQETQYFGPGTRLLVL.

The J gene is TRBJ1-5, the V gene TRBV6-5; D unclear. The length of the CDR3 is 15 residues. The V gene lost 6 bases and the J gene lost 0 bases, with 12 bases spanning the gap. From germline, CDR1 is MNHEY and CDR2 SVGAGI. Here the CDR3 DNA reads TGTGCCAGCAGCCCGACACCGACTAGCAATCAGCCCCAGCATTTT. Protein product: CASSPTPTSNQPQHF.

This chain uses TRBV10-3 with TRBJ2-5, with D maybe TRBD1 (6 bases). Germline V gene data show CDR1 as ENHRY and CDR2 as SYGVKD. Between the trimmed V and J ends, which lost 3 bases and 4 bases, there was a span of 36 bases. The length of the CDR3 is 22 residues. The CDR3 region is CAISEEETAKRGFGPWVETQYF. The DNA of the CDR3 is TGTGCCATCAGTGAAGAAGAGACCGCGAAGAGGGGGTTCGGACCCTGGGTAGAGACCCAGTACTTC.

The chain links TRBV6-1 to TRBJ2-5; D unresolved. Trimming took off 1 base at V and 5 bases at J, with 14 bases between the two ends. Germline-derived CDR1 and CDR2 are MNHNS and SASEGT. The CDR3 has 15 amino acids. CDR3 residues: CASSEGRPMGETQYF. DNA for the CDR3: TGTGCCAGCAGTGAAGGCAGACCCATGGGGGAGACCCAGTACTTC.